This entry lists 3 T cell receptor beta chains sequenced from one sample in a study of T-cell memory formation after mild COVID-19. TCRdb called the 5' RACE reads again in MiXCR, with one record for every CDR3 protein. The data contain 150,000 to 200,000 distinct CDR3 sequences, around 10% of them singletons. Material for sequencing was PBMCs or a T cell subset sorted from them (not recorded which). All receptors derive from a man younger than 35 who had mild COVID-19 (a few samples of this study predate the infection). Cell type and time point are not known.

This clonotype was seen more than once but under ten times. V usage is TRBV5-1 and J usage is TRBJ2-7; D uncertain. Germline-derived CDR1 and CDR2 are SGHRS and YFSETQ. The germline V and J ends were trimmed by 1 base and 0 bases, with 14 bases remaining between them. This CDR3 comprises 16 residues. CDR3 coding DNA: TGCGCCAGCAGCTTGACCAGAAGCCTGAGCTCCTACGAGCAGTACTTC. Protein product: CASSLTRSLSSYEQYF.

There are many counts of this clonotype. The chain combines TRBV5-1 with TRBJ2-7; D remains ambiguous. Germline-derived CDR1 and CDR2 are SGHRS and YFSETQ. The germline V and J ends were trimmed by 3 bases and 2 bases, with 15 bases remaining between them. The length of the CDR3 is 15 residues. The CDR3 sequence is CASSWAGRSTYEQYF. As DNA, the CDR3 is TGCGCCAGCAGCTGGGCTGGTAGGTCCACCTACGAGCAGTACTTC.

J is TRBJ2-3 and V is TRBV6-1; TRBD2 agrees at 9 bases. J lost 4 bases, V lost 8 bases, and 10 bases had no gene match. Germline V CDR1 and CDR2: MNHNS, SASEGT. The CDR3 has 15 residues. CDR3 DNA sequence: TGTGCCAGCTCTCCAGCGGGGGGTTGGGCAGATACGCAGTATTTT. Amino acids: CASSPAGGWADTQYF.